This TCR beta chain was captured by sequencing in a study of response to subunit inactivated influenza vaccine. Study outcomes and limitations: Only a handful of new T cells, the authors suggested, are recruited with each seasonal influenza vaccination.

Worth noting for this clonotype: Its cognate antigen is unknown.

Using its own MiXCR run on the RT-PCR reads, TCRdb lists one record per CDR3 protein. The sample lists around 850,000 distinct CDR3 sequences; approximately 18% were seen once. V lost 3 bases and J lost 0, with 12 bases in between. This CDR3 comprises 16 residues. This chain connects TRBV12-3 or TRBV12-4 to TRBJ2-1; D unclear. This clonotype was obtained from a man aged 50-59 years who received an inactivated influenza vaccine. The source was PBMCs from blood, collected about 5 days after vaccination. CDR3 DNA sequence: TGTGCCAGCAGTTTGCCCGGGCTATACTCCTACAATGAGCAGTTCTTC. The encoded protein is CASSLPGLYSYNEQFF.